Given below is one T cell receptor beta chain in context. Its target is unknown. These data are taken from a study of T cells after yellow fever vaccination. Turning to the study itself: Fractions with few cells were prepared using SMART-Seq v4 Ultra Low Input. Study findings and constraints: A weaker but faster secondary response was observed, peaking on day 5 versus 15. Among primary-vaccination clones, most reappeared after the booster, at roughly 96% for CD4 and around 91% for CD8.

The CDR3 spans 16 residues. V lost 8 bases, J lost 3 bases, and 14 bases stayed unmatched. The germline CDR1 and CDR2 sequences are SGHTA and FQGNSA. MiXCR was run by TCRdb on the 5' RACE reads, yielding one entry per CDR3 protein. The data hold approximately 260,000 distinct CDR3 sequences, with approximately 12% observed a single time. The chain uses TRBV7-2 and TRBJ2-3; 7 positions match TRBD2. This clonotype originated in a young man who received the YFV17D yellow fever vaccine. The sample consisted of CD4+ T cells sorted from PBMCs, taken 45 days after the yellow fever booster vaccination. The CDR3 is CASRAAGPSRTDTQYF. The DNA for the CDR3 is TGTGCCAGCCGCGCAGCGGGACCGAGCAGAACAGATACGCAGTATTTT.